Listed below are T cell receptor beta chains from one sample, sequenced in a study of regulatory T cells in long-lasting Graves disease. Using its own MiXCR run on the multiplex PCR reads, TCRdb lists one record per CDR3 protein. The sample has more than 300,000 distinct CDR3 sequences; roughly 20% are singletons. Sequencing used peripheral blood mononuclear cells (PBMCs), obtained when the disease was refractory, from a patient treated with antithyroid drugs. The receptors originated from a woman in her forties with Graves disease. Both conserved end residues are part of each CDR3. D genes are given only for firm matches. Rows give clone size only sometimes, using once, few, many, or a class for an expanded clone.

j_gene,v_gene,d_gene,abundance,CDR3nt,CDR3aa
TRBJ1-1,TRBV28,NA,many,TGTGCCAGCAGTTTTGAGGCAGCGAACACTGAAGCTTTCTTT,CASSFEAANTEAFF
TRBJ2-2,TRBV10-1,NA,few,TGCGCCAGCAGTGAGTCGAGGAGGGCGGTGGCCGGGGAGCTGTTTTTT,CASSESRRAVAGELFF
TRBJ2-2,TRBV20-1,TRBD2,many,TGCAGTGCTAGTATAGCGGGAGGGACCGGGGAGCTGTTTTTT,CSASIAGGTGELFF
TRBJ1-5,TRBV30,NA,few,TGTGCCTGGAGTGACCCTGGTCAGCCCCAGCATTTT,CAWSDPGQPQHF
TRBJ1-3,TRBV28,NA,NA,TGTGCCAGCACCCCCTCTTTTGGAAACACCATATATTTT,CASTPSFGNTIYF
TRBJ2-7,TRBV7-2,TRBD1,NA,TGTGCCAGCAGCTTTGGCTGGGACAGGGGTTACGAGCAGTACTTC,CASSFGWDRGYEQYF
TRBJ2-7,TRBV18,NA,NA,TGTGCCAGCTCACCTCTACGGGCCGCGGAGCAGTACTTC,CASSPLRAAEQYF
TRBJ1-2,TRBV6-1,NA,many,TGTGCCAGCAGCCTTCCGGGACACGGAGGCTACACCTTC,CASSLPGHGGYTF
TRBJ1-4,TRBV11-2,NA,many,TGTGCCAGCAGCGCAAGCAGCCTCTTGAATGAAAAACTGTTTTTT,CASSASSLLNEKLFF
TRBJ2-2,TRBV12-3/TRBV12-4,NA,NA,TGTGCCAGCAGTCCCTGGTGGGTTAGCGGGAACACCGGGGAGCTGTTTTTT,CASSPWWVSGNTGELFF
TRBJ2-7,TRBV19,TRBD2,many,TGTGCCAGTAGTGCAAGAGGGACTAGCGGAACCTACGAGCAGTACTTC,CASSARGTSGTYEQYF
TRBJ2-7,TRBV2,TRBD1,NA,TGTGCCAGCGAGGGACAGGGAAACGGCGACGAGCAGTACTTC,CASEGQGNGDEQYF
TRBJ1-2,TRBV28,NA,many,TGTGCCAGCAGTTTATCCAGCTATGGCTACACCTTC,CASSLSSYGYTF